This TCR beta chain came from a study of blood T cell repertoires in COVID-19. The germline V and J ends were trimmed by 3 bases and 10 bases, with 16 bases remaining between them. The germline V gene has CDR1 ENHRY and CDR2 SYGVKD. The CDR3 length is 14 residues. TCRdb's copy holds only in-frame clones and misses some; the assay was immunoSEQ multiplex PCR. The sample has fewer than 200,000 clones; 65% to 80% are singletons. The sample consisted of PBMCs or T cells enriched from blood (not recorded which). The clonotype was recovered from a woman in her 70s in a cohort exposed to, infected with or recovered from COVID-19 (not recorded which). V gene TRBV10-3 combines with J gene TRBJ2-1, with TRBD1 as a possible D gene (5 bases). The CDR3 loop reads CAISDRQGLGEQFF. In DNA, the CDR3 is TGTGCCATCAGTGATAGGCAGGGATTAGGGGAGCAGTTCTTC.